Presented here are 10 T cell receptor beta chains from one specimen sequenced in a study of metastatic and nonmetastatic thyroid tumors. TCRdb re-called the PCR reads via MiXCR. The sample contains about 15,000 clones, approximately 30% of which appear only once. Patients underwent thyroid surgery, and none had received any treatment before it. Sequences were obtained from tumor tissue. The receptor source for this set is a male donor with papillary thyroid cancer or a benign thyroid nodule (not recorded which). Some clones in this sample may be carry-over from other donors' samples.

CDR3 DNA: TGCGCCAGCAGCGCCGACTTCCGAAACACCATATATTTT. Amino acid sequence: CASSADFRNTIYF. This rearrangement joins TRBV5-1 to TRBJ1-3; D unclear. The germline gives CDR1 SGHRS, CDR2 YFSETQ. The CDR3 has 13 residues. V shed 4 bases and J shed 5 bases, with 10 bases lying between them.

Ten or more counts support this clone. This sequence joins TRBV30 and TRBJ2-5; a possible D gene is TRBD2 (6 bases). This CDR3 is 13 amino acids long. Germline lookup yields CDR1 GTSNPN and CDR2 SVGIG (reference sequence). Trimming shortened V by 1 base and J by 3 bases, and 9 bases separated the two germline ends. CDR3: CAWSGGRKETQYF. Here the CDR3 DNA reads TGTGCCTGGAGTGGGGGGAGGAAAGAGACCCAGTACTTC.

This clone is categorized as medium-sized. This chain links TRBV20-1 with TRBJ2-3, with D unresolved. The germline V and J ends were trimmed by 6 bases and 0 bases, with 16 bases remaining between them. The CDR3 totals 15 residues. Germline V gene data show CDR1 as DFQATT and CDR2 as SNEGSKA (reference sequence). The CDR3 region has the DNA TGCAGTGCCCTGAAGACGAGCTCAAGCACAGATACGCAGTATTTT. Translated, it gives CSALKTSSSTDTQYF.

V gene TRBV9 combines with J gene TRBJ1-3, with D uncertain. The CDR3 is 13 amino acids. In germline, CDR1 is SGDLS, CDR2 YYNGEE. V was pared by 4 bases and J by 1 base, with 6 bases between. The CDR3 DNA sequence: TGTGCCAGCAGCCGGGGATCTGGAAACACCATATATTTT. Its protein is CASSRGSGNTIYF. Complete variable domain (other parts from reference TRBV9 and TRBJ1-3): DSGVTQTPKHLITATGQRVTLRCSPRSGDLSVYWYQQSLDQGLQFLIQYYNGEERAKGNILERFSAQQFPDLHSELNLSSLELGDSALYFCASSRGSGNTIYFGEGSWLTVV.

This clone was counted at least ten times. The chain has TRBV12-3 or TRBV12-4 and TRBJ1-1; the D gene is possibly TRBD1 (5 bases). The length of the CDR3 is 15 residues. Trimming took off 2 bases at V and 0 bases at J, with 10 bases between the two ends. CDR3 nucleotides: TGTGCCAGCAGTTTATCAGGGAGCATGAACACTGAAGCTTTCTTT. Translation: CASSLSGSMNTEAFF.

V is TRBV5-1 and J is TRBJ2-3, with a tentative D call TRBD2 (6 bases). Germline CDR1 is SGHRS and CDR2 is YFSETQ. The CDR3 is 17 amino acids. The V and J ends lost 1 base and 0 bases respectively, with 15 bases between them. The CDR3 region has the DNA TGCGCCAGCAGCTTGTGGGGTGGCGGGACCAGCACAGATACGCAGTATTTT. Amino acid sequence: CASSLWGGGTSTDTQYF.

The chain has TRBV6-1 and TRBJ1-2, with D perhaps matching TRBD1 (6 bases). Deletions cut 3 bases from V and 7 bases from J, with 18 bases between. The CDR3 contains 15 residues. Germline values: CDR1 MNHNS, CDR2 SASEGT. This CDR3 reads CASSDAQGFGGGYTF. As DNA, the CDR3 is TGTGCCAGCAGTGACGCACAGGGTTTTGGAGGTGGCTACACCTTC.

The J gene is TRBJ2-3, the V gene TRBV20-1, with D tentatively TRBD2 (6 bases). CDR1 DFQATT and CDR2 SNEGSKA come from the germline V gene (reference sequence). This CDR3 spans 11 amino acids. V was shortened by 6 bases and J by 6 bases, with 10 bases between the two germline ends. CDR3 region: CSAGSGDTQYF. CDR3 bases: TGCAGTGCGGGAAGCGGGGATACGCAGTATTTT.

The rearrangement links TRBV5-6 to TRBJ1-2; 9 nucleotides agree with TRBD1. Trimming took 2 bases from V and 7 from J; bases not matched to a gene: 6. In germline, CDR1 is SGHDT, CDR2 YYEEEE. This CDR3 has 14 amino acids. CDR3 sequence (DNA): TGTGCCAGCAGCTTAGGACAGGGGATGGGTGGCTACACCTTC. Its protein is CASSLGQGMGGYTF.

This clone was recorded many times. This rearrangement joins TRBV19 to TRBJ2-5, with a weak D call TRBD1 (6 bases). Germline CDR1 LNHDA, CDR2 SQIVND (reference sequence). The CDR3 totals 14 residues. Trimming left V 3 bases short and J 5 bases short, with 13 bases between. CDR3 coding DNA: TGTGCCAGTAGTATTGGGGGCTCGGGGGAGACCCAGTACTTC. Its translation: CASSIGGSGETQYF.